A single sample is the source of the 32 T cell receptor beta chains below, sequenced in a study of regulatory T cells in long-lasting Graves disease (dated by TCRdb to the early 2020s). The library relied on multiplex PCR. TCRdb names Illumina HiSeq 4000 as the instrument used. CDR3 regions were amplified by Arm-PCR with iRepertoire HTBI primers to construct TCR beta libraries. Clones were called with MiXCR by TCRdb after fastp trimmed the public reads at Q25, and only in-frame beta chains were retained. Every CDR3 protein is listed once, alongside the most common genes and DNA of its rows. For this sample there are a few hundred thousand distinct CDR3 sequences; about 22% appear just once. About an eighth of the sample is held by the ten biggest clonotypes. The time point label corresponds to: persistent/refractory GD, antithyroid drugs over 5 years with positive TRAb. RNA was extracted from PBMCs in TRIzol for both TCR sequencing and RNA sequencing.

The sequences come from peripheral blood mononuclear cells (PBMCs), collected when the disease was refractory, from a patient treated with antithyroid drugs. Source of these receptors: a female donor with Graves disease.

J is TRBJ1-1 and V is TRBV13; the D gene is possibly TRBD1 (5 bases). The CDR3 contains 14 residues. CDR1 is PRHDT and CDR2 is FYEKMQ in the germline V gene (reference sequence). The ends were cut back, 6 bases at V and 1 base at J, with 12 bases in the middle. The CDR3 region is CASSTFGGNTEAFF. CDR3 coding DNA: TGTGCCAGCAGTACTTTCGGGGGGAACACTGAAGCTTTCTTT.

CDR3 in DNA: TGTGCCAGCAGTGAAACAGGGATCAAGTATGGCTACACCTTC. Protein: CASSETGIKYGYTF. J is TRBJ1-2 and V is TRBV6-1; D perhaps matches TRBD1 (6 bases). The V and J ends lost 2 bases and 5 bases respectively, with 12 bases between them. The CDR3 is 14 amino acids. Germline assignment: CDR1 MNHNS and CDR2 SASEGT.

Note on this clonotype: A much bigger clone sits one base away, suggesting this may be a read error. This sequence joins TRBV6-2 or TRBV6-3 and TRBJ1-1; 8 bases agree with TRBD1. V dropped 2 bases and J dropped 1; count of bases not matched to a gene: 0. Germline V gene lookup returns CDR1 MNHEY and CDR2 SVGEGT. CDR3 size: 14 residues. The CDR3 nucleotides read TGTGCCAGCAGTTACCAGGGGGCGAACACTGAAGCTTTCTTT. Its protein product is CASSYQGANTEAFF.

This clonotype was observed a few times. The conserved final phenylalanine or tryptophan is absent from the CDR3, which likely points to a read error. The gene calls are TRBV6-2 or TRBV6-3 and TRBJ1-5; D call uncertain. The V gene's germline CDR1 is MNHEY and CDR2 SVGEGT. Trimming removed 4 bases from V and 7 bases from J, with 20 bases in between. The CDR3 is 16 amino acids. CDR3 region: CASSSFKGPGEQPQHS. The CDR3 DNA reads TGTGCCAGCAGTTCTTTCAAGGGCCCAGGCGAGCAGCCCCAGCATTCT.

The table lists this clonotype with a few counts. This chain's CDR3 is CSARDPRASANQPQHF. The CDR3 DNA sequence: TGCAGTGCTAGAGACCCCAGGGCATCTGCTAATCAGCCCCAGCATTTT. The rearrangement joins TRBV20-1 to TRBJ1-5; the D gene is possibly TRBD1 (5 bases). V dropped 0 bases and J dropped 4 bases, with 16 bases sitting between them. Germline CDR1 reads DFQATT; CDR2 reads SNEGSKA (reference sequence). The CDR3 covers 16 residues.

This clonotype was seen many times. The chain combines TRBV28 with TRBJ1-5; a weak D match, TRBD1 (5 bases). Germline V gene sequence: CDR1 MDHEN, CDR2 SYDVKM. The CDR3 is 15 amino acids. The V gene lost 8 bases and the J gene lost 4 bases, with 18 bases spanning the gap. The CDR3: CASPREGTPNQPQHF. In DNA form, the CDR3 reads TGTGCCAGCCCCAGGGAGGGAACCCCAAATCAGCCCCAGCATTTT.

The chain recombines TRBV7-2 with TRBJ1-5; 8 bases match TRBD1. This CDR3 contains 14 residues. The germline gives CDR1 SGHTA, CDR2 FQGNSA. With V trimmed by 5 bases and J by 7 bases, 7 bases remained unmatched. CDR3 amino acids: CASSLRTGQQPQHF. CDR3 nucleotides: TGTGCCAGCAGCCTCCGGACAGGGCAACAGCCCCAGCATTTT.

The chain couples TRBV19 to TRBJ2-7, with 7 positions matching TRBD1. Germline values: CDR1 LNHDA, CDR2 SQIVND (reference sequence). The length of the CDR3 is 14 residues. The ends lost 3 bases at V and 1 base at J; junction bases unmatched: 3. The DNA for the CDR3 is TGTGCCAGTAGTATTAGGGACAGTTCCTACGAGCAGTACTTC. It encodes CASSIRDSSYEQYF.

This clonotype was seen many times. Compared with germline, one end of the junction differs, possibly owing to a read error. This chain links TRBV7-7 with TRBJ2-5, with 14 bases lining up with TRBD2. The CDR3 consists of 17 residues. Germline V gene data show CDR1 as SSHAT and CDR2 as FNYEAQ (reference sequence). The CDR3 coding sequence is TGTGCTAGCAGCTTAGGGGGACTAGCGGGAGCGGGTGAGACCCAGTACTTC. Amino acid sequence: CASSLGGLAGAGETQYF.

J is TRBJ1-4 and V is TRBV6-1; possibly TRBD1 for D (5 bases). Germline V gene lookup returns CDR1 MNHNS and CDR2 SASEGT. V was clipped by 6 bases and J by 3 bases, with 14 bases between them. The CDR3 covers 15 residues. Here the CDR3 reads CASSGRGRANEKLFF. The CDR3 DNA sequence: TGTGCCAGCAGCGGGAGGGGTAGGGCTAATGAAAAACTGTTTTTT.

A few counts support this clonotype. The junction departs from germline at one end; a sequencing error may be responsible. The chain combines TRBV11-3 with TRBJ1-1; 8 positions agree with TRBD1. This CDR3 region has 14 residues. Germline CDR1 is SGHNT and CDR2 is YENEEA. In nucleotides, the CDR3 is TGTGTCAGCAGCTCACCCAGGGGGCGGTCTGAAGCTTTCTTT. Its translation is CVSSSPRGRSEAFF.

The chain joins TRBV7-9 to TRBJ2-7, with 10 bases identical to TRBD1. The junction had 8 bases not matched to a gene; V was cut back by 3 bases and J by 3 bases. In germline, CDR1 is SEHNR, CDR2 FQNEAQ (reference sequence). The CDR3 has 16 residues. In DNA form, the CDR3 reads TGTGCCAGCAGCTTTCGTGGACAGGGGGGCAACTACGAGCAGTACTTC. Translated, it gives CASSFRGQGGNYEQYF.

This clonotype was found a few times. This sequence joins TRBV6-2 or TRBV6-3 and TRBJ2-5, with TRBD2 matching over 12 bases. This CDR3 contains 18 residues. The V gene's germline CDR1 is MNHEY and CDR2 SVGEGT. Trimming took 2 bases from V and 1 from J; bases not matched to a gene: 8. The CDR3 bases are TGTGCCAGCAGTTACCTGACTAGCGGGGGCCCATCCCAAGAGACCCAGTACTTC. Translated: CASSYLTSGGPSQETQYF.

This clonotype has ten or more counts. The V and J genes are TRBV7-9 and TRBJ2-5, with 8 bases that match TRBD2. The germline V gene encodes CDR1 SEHNR and CDR2 FQNEAQ (reference sequence). The ends lost 4 bases at V and 2 bases at J; junction bases unmatched: 6. The CDR3 covers 15 residues. The chain's CDR3 is CASSSLTSGQETQYF. DNA of the CDR3: TGTGCCAGCAGCTCTCTTACTAGCGGACAAGAGACCCAGTACTTC.

This clonotype occurred a few times. This chain uses TRBV11-3 with TRBJ2-2, with 10 bases that match TRBD1. The V and J ends lost 6 bases and 5 bases, in that order; junction bases with no gene match: 9. There are 16 residues in the CDR3. CDR1 is SGHNT and CDR2 is YENEEA in the germline V gene. The CDR3 DNA reads as TGTGCCAGCAGGCGAGACAGGGGGCTTTTTACCGGGGAGCTGTTTTTT. This translates into CASRRDRGLFTGELFF.

J is TRBJ2-1 and V is TRBV5-1, with D uncertain. This CDR3 comprises 16 residues. CDR1 and CDR2 from the germline V gene are SGHRS and YFSETQ. Trimming shortened V by 0 bases and J by 0 bases, and 10 bases separated the two germline ends. The CDR3: CASSLGASSSYNEQFF. The CDR3, as DNA: TGCGCCAGCAGCTTGGGGGCGTCTAGCTCCTACAATGAGCAGTTCTTC.

To note about this clonotype: A read error may account for a junction end that differs from germline. The chain has TRBV5-1 and TRBJ1-1, with no clear D. The V gene's germline CDR1 is SGHRS and CDR2 YFSETQ. This CDR3 is 14 amino acids long. This CDR3 is CVSSFSAVGPEAFF. CDR3 DNA sequence: TGCGTCAGCAGCTTCTCGGCGGTGGGTCCTGAAGCTTTCTTT.

V and J are TRBV5-1 and TRBJ2-2; TRBD1 or TRBD2 may be the D gene (5 bases each). CDR1 and CDR2 from the germline V gene are SGHRS and YFSETQ. The CDR3 has 16 amino acids. Trimming removed 4 bases from V and 0 bases from J, with 13 bases in between. In DNA form, the CDR3 reads TGCGCCAGCAGCCCCGGGACGTTCACGAACACCGGGGAGCTGTTTTTT. Its translation: CASSPGTFTNTGELFF.

This clonotype was recorded at least ten times. The gene calls are TRBV6-2 or TRBV6-3 and TRBJ1-2; D gene uncertain. Deletions cut 2 bases from V and 1 base from J, with 8 bases between. This CDR3 comprises 14 residues. CDR1 and CDR2 from the germline V gene are MNHEY and SVGEGT. The CDR3 sequence is CASSYKGHNYGYTF. CDR3 in DNA: TGTGCCAGCAGTTACAAGGGCCATAACTATGGCTACACCTTC.

This clonotype was detected many times. This chain joins TRBV6-2 or TRBV6-3 and TRBJ1-5; D possibly corresponds to TRBD1 (5 bases). Germline V lookup: CDR1 MNHEY, CDR2 SVGEGT. The CDR3 loop spans 15 amino acids. Trimming removed 3 bases from V and 5 bases from J, with 14 bases in between. The CDR3 here is CASSYGSGSDQPQHF. In DNA form, the CDR3 reads TGTGCCAGCAGTTATGGTTCAGGGTCCGATCAGCCCCAGCATTTT.

The CDR3 region is CASSAAPGPTYEQYF. The CDR3, as DNA: TGTGCCAGCAGCGCTGCCCCGGGACCGACCTACGAGCAGTACTTC. The rearrangement joins TRBV9 to TRBJ2-7; D is perhaps TRBD1 or TRBD2 (5 bases each). The CDR3 is made up of 15 amino acids. The V gene lost 3 bases and the J gene lost 2 bases, with 15 bases spanning the gap. Germline CDR1 is SGDLS and CDR2 is YYNGEE.

At least ten counts were recorded for this clonotype. The chain has TRBV2 and TRBJ1-1, with 9 bases that match TRBD1. The J segment lost 4 bases and the V segment lost 5 bases, leaving 5 bases of the junction unmatched. The germline CDR1 and CDR2 sequences are SNHLY and FYNNEI. The CDR3 is 14 amino acids. CDR3 DNA sequence: TGTGCCAGCAGTAGGGGACAGGGTACCACTGAAGCTTTCTTT. Residues: CASSRGQGTTEAFF.

This clonotype occurred many times. This chain links TRBV7-2 with TRBJ1-2; a possible D gene is TRBD1 (5 bases). Germline V gives CDR1 SGHTA, CDR2 FQGNSA. Deletions cut 0 bases from V and 4 bases from J, with 12 bases between. This CDR3 has 15 amino acids. As DNA, the CDR3 is TGTGCCAGCAGCTTAGCATACGGGACGGTCTATGGCTACACCTTC. Its translation is CASSLAYGTVYGYTF.

In its sample, this clonotype was seen many times. This chain links TRBV2 with TRBJ2-7; TRBD2 agrees at 11 bases. CDR3 length: 14 amino acids. The ends lost 6 bases at V and 5 bases at J; junction bases unmatched: 6. Germline values: CDR1 SNHLY, CDR2 FYNNEI. The CDR3 loop reads CASRLAGEINEQYF. The CDR3 region has the DNA TGTGCCAGCAGACTAGCGGGAGAGATCAACGAGCAGTACTTC.

This chain links TRBV7-9 with TRBJ1-1; D ambiguous. The CDR3 contains 14 residues. V dropped 6 bases and J dropped 9 bases, with 20 bases sitting between them. CDR1 and CDR2 from the germline V gene are SEHNR and FQNEAQ (reference sequence). The CDR3 coding sequence is TGTGCCAGCAGGAAGCTTAATGGGGAACCTCAAGCTTTCTTT. Translating it yields CASRKLNGEPQAFF.

The chain joins TRBV6-1 to TRBJ1-5; a weak D match, TRBD1 (5 bases). Germline V CDR1 and CDR2: MNHNS, SASEGT. This CDR3 is built from 14 residues. Deletions cut 7 bases from V and 3 bases from J, with 13 bases between. The CDR3 here is CASMKRGDNQPQHF. DNA of the CDR3: TGTGCCAGCATGAAAAGGGGAGACAATCAGCCCCAGCATTTT.

This clonotype was counted ten times or more. This sequence joins TRBV2 and TRBJ2-7; 12 nucleotides line up with TRBD1. Trimming at V came to 7 bases and at J to 3 bases, leaving 4 bases not matched to a gene. This CDR3 contains 14 residues. CDR1 is SNHLY and CDR2 is FYNNEI in the germline V gene. The CDR3 DNA follows: TGTGCCAGCATCGGGACAGGGGGCCTCTACGAGCAGTACTTC. Protein: CASIGTGGLYEQYF.

For this clonotype: A much bigger clone sits one base away, suggesting this may be a read error. The chain combines TRBV29-1 with TRBJ1-4; D possibly corresponds to TRBD1 (5 bases). Germline values: CDR1 SQVTM, CDR2 ANQGSEA. The CDR3 runs 13 residues. V gave up 6 bases and J gave up 5 bases, with 13 bases separating them. The CDR3, as DNA: TGCAGCGTCGCAGAGGGGAAGAATGAAAAACTGTTTTTT. Translated, it gives CSVAEGKNEKLFF.

The chain carries TRBV7-2 and TRBJ2-7; a weak D match, TRBD2 (6 bases). The V end was cut by 7 bases, the J end by 4 bases, with 17 bases between. The CDR3 is 14 residues long. Germline V gene lookup returns CDR1 SGHTA and CDR2 FQGNSA. CDR3 sequence: CASKTRREGYEQYF. CDR3 nucleotides: TGTGCCAGCAAGACAAGGAGGGAAGGGTACGAGCAGTACTTC.

This clonotype was detected only a few times. The J gene is TRBJ2-2, the V gene TRBV7-2; D gene uncertain. Per germline, CDR1 SGHTA and CDR2 FQGNSA. The CDR3 has 15 amino acids. V lost 1 base to trimming and J lost 2 bases, with 8 bases between them. Here the CDR3 reads CASSLVHHNTGELFF. CDR3 nucleotides: TGTGCCAGCAGCTTAGTTCACCACAACACCGGGGAGCTGTTTTTT.

This clonotype was seen ten or more times. The J gene is TRBJ1-5, the V gene TRBV6-5; no clear D gene. Germline-derived CDR1 and CDR2 are MNHEY and SVGAGI. The CDR3 sequence is 13 residues long. Trimming took 2 bases from V and 1 from J, leaving 3 bases between them. Here the CDR3 DNA reads TGTGCCAGCAGTTACAGGAGCAATCAGCCCCAGCATTTT. Protein product: CASSYRSNQPQHF.

The chain uses TRBV30 and TRBJ1-1; D ambiguous. The V and J ends lost 3 bases and 6 bases respectively, with 11 bases between them. CDR3 length equals 12 residues. CDR1 GTSNPN and CDR2 SVGIG come from the germline V gene (reference sequence). CDR3 DNA: TGTGCCTGGAGAATGGATGGGGCTGAAGCTTTCTTT. Translating gives CAWRMDGAEAFF.